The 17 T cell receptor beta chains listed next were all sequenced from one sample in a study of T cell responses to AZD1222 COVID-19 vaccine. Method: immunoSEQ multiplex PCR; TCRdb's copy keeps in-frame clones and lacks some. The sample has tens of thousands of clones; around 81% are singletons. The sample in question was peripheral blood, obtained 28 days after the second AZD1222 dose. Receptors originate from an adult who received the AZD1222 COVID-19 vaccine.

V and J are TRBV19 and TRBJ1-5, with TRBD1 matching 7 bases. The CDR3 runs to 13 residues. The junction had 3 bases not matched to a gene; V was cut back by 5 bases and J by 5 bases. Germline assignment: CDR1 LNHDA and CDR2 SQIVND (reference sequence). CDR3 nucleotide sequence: TGTGCCAGTAGTCGGGACAGATATCAGCCCCAGCATTTT. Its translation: CASSRDRYQPQHF.

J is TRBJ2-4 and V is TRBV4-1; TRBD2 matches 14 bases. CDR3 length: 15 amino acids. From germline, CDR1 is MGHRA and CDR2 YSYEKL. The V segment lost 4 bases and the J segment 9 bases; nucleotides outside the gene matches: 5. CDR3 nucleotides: TGCGCCAGCAGCCCGGGACTAGCGGGAGCGGGCATTCAGTACTTC. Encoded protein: CASSPGLAGAGIQYF.

CDR3 sequence (DNA): TGCGCCAGCAGCCAAGAGTATCGCCTGCTCAACACCGGGGAGCTGTTTTTT. It encodes CASSQEYRLLNTGELFF. V gene TRBV4-3 combines with J gene TRBJ2-2, with D hard to call. V lost 0 bases to trimming and J lost 2 bases, with 13 bases between them. CDR1 and CDR2 (germline): LGHNA, YSLEER. The CDR3 spans 17 residues.

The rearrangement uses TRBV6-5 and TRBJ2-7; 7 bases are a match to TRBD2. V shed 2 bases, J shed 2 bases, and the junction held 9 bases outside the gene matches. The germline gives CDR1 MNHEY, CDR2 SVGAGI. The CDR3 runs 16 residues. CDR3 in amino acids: CASSYTGLPFTYEQYF. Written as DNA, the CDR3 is TGTGCCAGCAGTTACACGGGACTACCCTTCACCTACGAGCAGTACTTC.

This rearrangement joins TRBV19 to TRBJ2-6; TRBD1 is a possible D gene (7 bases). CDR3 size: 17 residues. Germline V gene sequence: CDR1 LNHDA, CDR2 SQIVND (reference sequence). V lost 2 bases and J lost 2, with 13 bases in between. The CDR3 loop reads CASSISQGGTGANVLTF. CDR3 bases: TGTGCCAGTAGTATATCCCAGGGGGGTACTGGGGCCAACGTCCTGACTTTC.

The CDR3 region is CASSIDSYGGEQFF. CDR3 bases: TGTGCCAGTAGTATAGATTCCTATGGTGGGGAGCAGTTCTTC. The chain uses TRBV19 and TRBJ2-1; D remains unclear. In germline, CDR1 is LNHDA, CDR2 SQIVND (reference sequence). There are 14 residues in the CDR3. The V and J ends lost 0 bases and 10 bases respectively, with 13 bases between them.

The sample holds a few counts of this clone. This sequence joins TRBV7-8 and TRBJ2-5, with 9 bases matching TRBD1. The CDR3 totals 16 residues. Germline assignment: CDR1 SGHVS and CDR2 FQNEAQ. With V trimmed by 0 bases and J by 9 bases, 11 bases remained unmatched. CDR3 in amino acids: CASSLADRGTQGAQYF. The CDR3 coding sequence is TGTGCCAGCAGCTTAGCTGACAGGGGGACCCAAGGAGCCCAGTACTTC. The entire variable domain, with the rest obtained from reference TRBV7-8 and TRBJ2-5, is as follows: GAGVSQSPRYKVAKRGQDVALRCDPISGHVSLFWYQQALGQGPEFLTYFQNEAQLDKSGLPSDRFFAERPEGSVSTLKIQRTQQEDSAVYLCASSLADRGTQGAQYFGPGTRLLVL.

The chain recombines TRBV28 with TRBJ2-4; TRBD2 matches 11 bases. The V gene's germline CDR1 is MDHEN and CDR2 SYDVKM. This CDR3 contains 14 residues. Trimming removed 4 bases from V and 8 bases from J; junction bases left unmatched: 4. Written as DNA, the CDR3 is TGTGCCAGCAGTTCAATAGCGGGAGGGGACATTCAGTACTTC. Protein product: CASSSIAGGDIQYF. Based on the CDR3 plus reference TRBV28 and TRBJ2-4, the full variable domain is DVKVTQSSRYLVKRTGEKVFLECVQDMDHENMFWYRQDPGLGLRLIYFSYDVKMKEKGDIPEGYSVSREKKERFSLILESASTNQTSMYLCASSSIAGGDIQYFGAGTRLSVL.

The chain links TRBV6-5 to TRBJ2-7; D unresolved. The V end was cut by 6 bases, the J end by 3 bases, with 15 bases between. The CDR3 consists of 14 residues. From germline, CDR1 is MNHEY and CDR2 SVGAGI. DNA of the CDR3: TGTGCCAGCAGGAAGGTCCCCCCCGGCTACGAGCAGTACTTC. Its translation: CASRKVPPGYEQYF.

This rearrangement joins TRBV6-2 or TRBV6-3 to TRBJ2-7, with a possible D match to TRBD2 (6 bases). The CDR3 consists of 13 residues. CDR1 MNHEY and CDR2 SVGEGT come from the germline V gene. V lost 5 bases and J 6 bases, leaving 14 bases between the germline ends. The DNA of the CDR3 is TGTGCCAGCAGTCGAGTAGCGGCACCCGAGCAGTACTTC. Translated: CASSRVAAPEQYF.

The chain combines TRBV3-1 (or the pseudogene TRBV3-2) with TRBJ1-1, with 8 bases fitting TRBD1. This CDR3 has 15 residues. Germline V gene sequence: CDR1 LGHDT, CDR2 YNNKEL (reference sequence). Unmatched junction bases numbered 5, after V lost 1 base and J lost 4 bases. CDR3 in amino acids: CASSQASGGFTEAFF. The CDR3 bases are TGTGCCAGCAGCCAAGCGTCAGGGGGCTTCACTGAAGCTTTCTTT.

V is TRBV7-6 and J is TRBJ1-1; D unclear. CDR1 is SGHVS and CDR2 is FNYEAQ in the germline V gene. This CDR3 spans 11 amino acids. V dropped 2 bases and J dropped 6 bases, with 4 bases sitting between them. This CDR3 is CASSLQAEAFF. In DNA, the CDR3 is TGTGCCAGCAGCTTACAGGCTGAAGCTTTCTTT.

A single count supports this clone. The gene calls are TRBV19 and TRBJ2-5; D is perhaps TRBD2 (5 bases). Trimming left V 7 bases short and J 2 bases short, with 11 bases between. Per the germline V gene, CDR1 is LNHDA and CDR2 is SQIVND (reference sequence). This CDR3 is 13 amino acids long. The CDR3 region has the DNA TGTGCCAGTACCTGGACGGGACAAGAGACCCAGTACTTC. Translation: CASTWTGQETQYF.

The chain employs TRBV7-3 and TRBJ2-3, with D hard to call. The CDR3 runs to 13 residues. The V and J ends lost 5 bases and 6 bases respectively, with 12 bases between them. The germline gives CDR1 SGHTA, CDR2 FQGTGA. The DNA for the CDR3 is TGTGCCAGCAGCCCCTATGTCCGGGATACGCAGTATTTT. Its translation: CASSPYVRDTQYF.

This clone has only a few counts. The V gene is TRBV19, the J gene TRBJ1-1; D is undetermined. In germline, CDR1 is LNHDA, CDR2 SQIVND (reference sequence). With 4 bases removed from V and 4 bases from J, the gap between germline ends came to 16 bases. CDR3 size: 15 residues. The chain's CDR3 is CASSKGGFISTEAFF. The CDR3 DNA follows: TGTGCCAGTAGTAAAGGTGGATTCATTTCCACTGAAGCTTTCTTT.

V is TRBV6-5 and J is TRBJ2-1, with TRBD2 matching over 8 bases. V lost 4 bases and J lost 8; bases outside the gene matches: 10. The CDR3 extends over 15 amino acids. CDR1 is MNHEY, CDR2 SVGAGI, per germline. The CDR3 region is CASSLAGTVFDEQFF. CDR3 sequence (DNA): TGTGCCAGCAGTTTAGCGGGAACGGTATTCGATGAGCAGTTCTTC.

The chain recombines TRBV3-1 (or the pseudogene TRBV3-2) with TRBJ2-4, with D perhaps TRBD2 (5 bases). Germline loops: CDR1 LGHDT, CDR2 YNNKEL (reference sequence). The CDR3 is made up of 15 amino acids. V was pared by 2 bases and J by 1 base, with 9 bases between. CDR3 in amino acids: CASSQTRDAKNIQYF. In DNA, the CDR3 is TGTGCCAGCAGCCAAACCCGGGATGCCAAAAACATTCAGTACTTC.